The 14 T cell receptor beta chains reported below all come from one sample, sequenced in a study of blood T cell repertoires in COVID-19 (dated by TCRdb to 2019 to 2021). Library method: the immunoSEQ multiplex PCR assay. The source is immuneACCESS, and TCRdb retained only in-frame sequences with V and J called. Part of the clones is not carried over; for the studies checked, unresolved V genes explain less than half of this, and the remainder is unexplained. This sample lists about 210,000 clones; 80% to 85% were detected once. The ten top clones hold over 9.5% of the sample. The source material was peripheral blood. The receptors were sampled from a woman over 75 with COVID-19, enrolled during active disease.

The chain links TRBV19 to TRBJ1-2, with 8 bases matching TRBD1. V was clipped by 6 bases and J by 0 bases; unmatched bases: 6. Germline V gene sequence: CDR1 LNHDA, CDR2 SQIVND (reference sequence). This CDR3 has 15 residues. The CDR3 sequence is CASSPQGGANYGYTF. CDR3 nucleotide sequence: TGTGCCAGTAGCCCACAGGGGGGAGCTAACTATGGCTACACCTTC.

V usage is TRBV19 and J usage is TRBJ1-1; D not certain. The germline gives CDR1 LNHDA, CDR2 SQIVND (reference sequence). The V and J ends lost 1 base and 1 base respectively, with 10 bases between them. CDR3 size: 15 residues. The CDR3 bases are TGTGCCAGTAGTATAGGGAGTTTAGGGAACACTGAAGCTTTCTTT. It yields the protein CASSIGSLGNTEAFF.

This clone occurred once. The chain is built from TRBV3-1 (or the pseudogene TRBV3-2) and TRBJ2-2; 9 bases line up with TRBD2. Germline V lookup: CDR1 LGHDT, CDR2 YNNKEL (reference sequence). CDR3 length: 15 residues. Trimming at V came to 3 bases and at J to 9 bases, leaving 8 bases not matched to a gene. The CDR3 DNA reads TGTGCCAGCAGCCATTCGAGCGGGGGGCGCCGGGAGCTGTTTTTT. Translating gives CASSHSSGGRRELFF.

V and J are TRBV3-1 (or the pseudogene TRBV3-2) and TRBJ2-5; D perhaps matches TRBD1 (6 bases). V lost 2 bases and J 1 base, leaving 11 bases between the germline ends. This CDR3 contains 15 residues. Germline CDR1 is LGHDT and CDR2 is YNNKEL (reference sequence). CDR3 region: CASSQTRQAQETQYF. As DNA, the CDR3 is TGTGCCAGCAGCCAAACTCGACAGGCCCAAGAGACCCAGTACTTC.

The CDR3 sequence is CSAQGGQGADTQYF. CDR3 coding DNA: TGCAGCGCCCAAGGGGGACAGGGGGCAGATACGCAGTATTTT. The rearrangement uses TRBV29-1 and TRBJ2-3; 11 bases match TRBD1. Germline CDR1 reads SQVTM; CDR2 reads ANQGSEA. The CDR3 extends over 14 amino acids. The trim removed 7 bases at V and 4 bases at J, leaving 7 bases unmatched.

The chain has TRBV6-5 and TRBJ1-1; TRBD1 might be the D (6 bases). Germline assignment: CDR1 MNHEY and CDR2 SVGAGI. The V and J ends lost 0 bases and 1 base respectively, with 12 bases between them. The CDR3 is made up of 16 amino acids. The CDR3 coding sequence is TGTGCCAGCAGTTACTCCTTAGGGACACAGAACACTGAAGCTTTCTTT. Translated: CASSYSLGTQNTEAFF.

This clone was seen a few times. This specimen includes other DNA sequences encoding the same CDR3. The chain joins TRBV7-2 to TRBJ2-2, with D perhaps TRBD2 (7 bases). V was clipped by 5 bases and J by 5 bases, with 18 bases between them. CDR3 length: 16 amino acids. From germline, CDR1 is SGHTA and CDR2 FQGNSA. Here the CDR3 reads CASSPRGGGGTGELFF. CDR3 nucleotide sequence: TGTGCCAGCAGCCCTAGGGGGGGCGGGGGTACCGGGGAGCTGTTTTTT.

The chain employs TRBV7-2 and TRBJ2-5; the D gene is possibly TRBD2 (5 bases). Trimming took off 5 bases at V and 1 base at J, with 11 bases between the two ends. CDR1 and CDR2 (germline): SGHTA, FQGNSA. The CDR3 contains 14 residues. CDR3 nucleotide sequence: TGTGCCAGCAGCCAACCCGGAGGCCAAGAGACCCAGTACTTC. Translated: CASSQPGGQETQYF.

The V gene is TRBV28, the J gene TRBJ1-3, with 8 bases that match TRBD1. From germline, CDR1 is MDHEN and CDR2 SYDVKM. This CDR3 spans 15 amino acids. V gave up 7 bases and J gave up 4 bases; unmatched junction bases: 9. In nucleotides, the CDR3 is TGTGCCAGCACCCTCGGACAGGGACCAGGAAACACCATATATTTT. Its translation: CASTLGQGPGNTIYF.

The CDR3 loop is CASLRGSWHF. The DNA of the CDR3 is TGTGCCAGCCTTAGGGGGTCTTGGCATTTT. The rearrangement uses TRBV28 and TRBJ1-5; possibly TRBD1 for D (6 bases). The V end lost 8 bases, the J end lost 15 bases, and 14 bases lay between the germline ends. The CDR3 is made up of 10 amino acids. CDR1 is MDHEN, CDR2 SYDVKM, per germline.

V gene TRBV20-1 combines with J gene TRBJ2-7, with 9 bases that match TRBD1. The germline V gene has CDR1 DFQATT and CDR2 SNEGSKA (reference sequence). V was pared by 3 bases and J by 2 bases, with 8 bases of the junction left unmatched. This CDR3 is built from 15 residues. DNA of the CDR3: TGCAGTGCTAGTCCCGGGACAGGGAAAACCTACGAGCAGTACTTC. Amino acid sequence: CSASPGTGKTYEQYF.

The J gene is TRBJ2-7, the V gene TRBV5-4, with 9 bases matching TRBD1. Trimming cost V 4 bases and J 1 base; bases outside gene matches: 9. Germline lookup yields CDR1 SGHNT and CDR2 YYREEE (reference sequence). The CDR3 totals 16 residues. The CDR3 loop reads CASSLGGTGPSYEQYF. CDR3 nucleotides: TGTGCCAGCAGCCTGGGAGGGACAGGGCCATCCTACGAGCAGTACTTC.

CDR3 bases: TGCGCCAGCAGCCCGACAGGCTTGTACGAGCAGTACTTC. Its translation: CASSPTGLYEQYF. This chain links TRBV4-3 with TRBJ2-7; tentative D call: TRBD1 (6 bases). This CDR3 spans 13 amino acids. V dropped 4 bases and J dropped 4 bases, with 11 bases sitting between them. Looked up from germline, CDR1 is LGHNA and CDR2 is YSLEER.

This chain links TRBV28 with TRBJ1-4; 10 positions match TRBD1. Looked up from germline, CDR1 is MDHEN and CDR2 is SYDVKM. V was clipped by 2 bases and J by 8 bases; unmatched bases: 5. This CDR3 spans 15 amino acids. CDR3 bases: TGTGCCAGCAGTTTAATGGGACAGGGGCGGGAAAAACTGTTTTTT. Translating it yields CASSLMGQGREKLFF.